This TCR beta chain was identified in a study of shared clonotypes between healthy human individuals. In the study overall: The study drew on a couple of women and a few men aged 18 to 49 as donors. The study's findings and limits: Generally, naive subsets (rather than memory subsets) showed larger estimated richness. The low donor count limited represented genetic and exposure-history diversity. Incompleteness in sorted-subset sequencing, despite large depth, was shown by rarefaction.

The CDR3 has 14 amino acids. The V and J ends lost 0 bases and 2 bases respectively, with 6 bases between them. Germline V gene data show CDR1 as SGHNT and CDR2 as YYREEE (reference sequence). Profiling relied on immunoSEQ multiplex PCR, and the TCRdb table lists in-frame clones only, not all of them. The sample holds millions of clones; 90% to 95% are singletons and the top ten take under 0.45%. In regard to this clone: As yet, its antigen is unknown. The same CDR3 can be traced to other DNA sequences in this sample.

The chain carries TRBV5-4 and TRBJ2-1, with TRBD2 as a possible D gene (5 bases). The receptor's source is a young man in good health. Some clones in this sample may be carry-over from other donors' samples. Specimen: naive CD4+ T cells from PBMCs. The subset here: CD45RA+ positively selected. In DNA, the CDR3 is TGTGCCAGCAGCTTGGCCGGGACCTACAATGAGCAGTTCTTC. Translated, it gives CASSLAGTYNEQFF.